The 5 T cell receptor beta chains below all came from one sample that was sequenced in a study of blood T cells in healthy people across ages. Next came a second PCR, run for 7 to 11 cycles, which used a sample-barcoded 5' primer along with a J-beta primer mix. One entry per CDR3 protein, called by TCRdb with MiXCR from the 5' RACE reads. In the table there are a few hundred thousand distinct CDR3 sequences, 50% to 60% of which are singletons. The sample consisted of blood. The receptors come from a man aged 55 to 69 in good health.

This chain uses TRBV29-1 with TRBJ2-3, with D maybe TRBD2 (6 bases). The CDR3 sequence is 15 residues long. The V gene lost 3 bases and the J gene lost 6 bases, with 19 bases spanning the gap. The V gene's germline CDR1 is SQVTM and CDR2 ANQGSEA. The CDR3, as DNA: TGCAGCGTTGATGCTGAACTAGCCAGAGCGGATACGCAGTATTTT. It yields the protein CSVDAELARADTQYF.

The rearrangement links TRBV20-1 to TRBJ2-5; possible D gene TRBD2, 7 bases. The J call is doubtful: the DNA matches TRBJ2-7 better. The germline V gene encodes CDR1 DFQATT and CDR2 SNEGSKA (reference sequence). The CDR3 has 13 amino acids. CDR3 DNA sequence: TGCAGTGCCACCGGCGGGGGCCCATACGAGCAGTACTTC. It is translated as CSATGGGPYEQYF.

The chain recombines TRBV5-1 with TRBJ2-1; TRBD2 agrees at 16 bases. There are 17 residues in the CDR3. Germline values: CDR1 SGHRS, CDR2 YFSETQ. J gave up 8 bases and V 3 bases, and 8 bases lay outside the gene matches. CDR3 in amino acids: CASSWTGTSGGADEQFF. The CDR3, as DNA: TGCGCCAGCAGCTGGACCGGGACTAGCGGGGGGGCCGATGAGCAGTTCTTC.

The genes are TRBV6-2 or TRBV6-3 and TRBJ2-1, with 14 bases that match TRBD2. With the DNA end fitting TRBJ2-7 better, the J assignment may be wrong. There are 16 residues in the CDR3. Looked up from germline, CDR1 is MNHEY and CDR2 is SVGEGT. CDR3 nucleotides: TGTGCCAGCAGGACGACTAGCGGGGGGGCCTACAATGAGCAGTACTTC. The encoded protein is CASRTTSGGAYNEQYF.

CDR3 DNA: TGCAGTGCTGGACACAGAGCGGGACTCACAACATACAATGAGCAGTTCTTC. This translates into CSAGHRAGLTTYNEQFF. The gene calls are TRBV20-1 and TRBJ2-1, with TRBD2 matching over 7 bases. V dropped 5 bases and J dropped 4; count of bases not matched to a gene: 17. The CDR3 consists of 17 residues. From germline, CDR1 is DFQATT and CDR2 SNEGSKA (reference sequence).